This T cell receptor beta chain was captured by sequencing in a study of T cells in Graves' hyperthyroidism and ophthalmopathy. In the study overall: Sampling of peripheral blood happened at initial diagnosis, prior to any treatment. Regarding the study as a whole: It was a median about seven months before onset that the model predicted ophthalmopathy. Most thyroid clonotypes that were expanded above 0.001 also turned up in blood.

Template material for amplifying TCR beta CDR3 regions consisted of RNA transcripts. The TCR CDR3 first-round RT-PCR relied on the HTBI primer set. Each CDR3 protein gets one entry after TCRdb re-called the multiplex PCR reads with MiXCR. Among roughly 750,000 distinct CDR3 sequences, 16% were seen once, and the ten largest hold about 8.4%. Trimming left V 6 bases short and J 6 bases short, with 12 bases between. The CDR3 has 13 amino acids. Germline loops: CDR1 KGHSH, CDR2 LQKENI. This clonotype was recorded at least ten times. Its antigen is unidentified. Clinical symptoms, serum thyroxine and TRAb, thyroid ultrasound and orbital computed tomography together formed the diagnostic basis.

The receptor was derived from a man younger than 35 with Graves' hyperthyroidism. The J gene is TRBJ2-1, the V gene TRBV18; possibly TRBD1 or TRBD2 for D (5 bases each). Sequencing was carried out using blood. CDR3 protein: CASSPGLTNEQFF. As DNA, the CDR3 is TGTGCCAGCTCTCCGGGGCTGACCAATGAGCAGTTCTTC.